This T cell receptor (beta chain) was found in a study of blood T cell repertoires in COVID-19. Overall study context: Samples representing acute and convalescent COVID-19 were sourced from the United States, Italy and Spain. The cDNA or gDNA used as material had been derived from T cells, B-cell-depleted T cells, or PBMCs.

From germline, CDR1 is SGHRS and CDR2 YFSETQ. The CDR3 loop spans 15 amino acids. V lost 4 bases to trimming and J lost 2 bases, with 13 bases between them. In the original workflow: Quantification of nucleated cells was approximated via reference gene primer amplification. Here immunoSEQ multiplex PCR was the method, and the copy in TCRdb shows in-frame clones only, minus some. The V and J calls and clone size come from that table; D and trimming were worked out from the DNA. The sample records 100,000 or so clones, just over 85% being singletons. The specimen was peripheral blood. This chain uses TRBV5-1 with TRBJ2-1; a possible D gene is TRBD2 (7 bases). The receptor was isolated from a human donor in a cohort sampled during active COVID-19. CDR3 residues: CASSPGGGAYNEQFF. In nucleotides, the CDR3 is TGCGCCAGCAGCCCGGGGGGCGGTGCCTACAATGAGCAGTTCTTC.